The sequence of this TCR beta chain was determined in a study of T cell responses to AZD1222 COVID-19 vaccine. Notes on the study in general: Receipt of two AZD1222 doses was followed by a rise in Spike-specific TCR breadth and depth. Repertoire sampling happened only post peak T cell response. The sample set comprised mostly white British donors with more females, and clonal diversity was possibly underestimated.

About this clone: Its antigen is currently unknown.

V was pared by 3 bases and J by 2 bases, with 11 bases between. This CDR3 spans 14 amino acids. From germline, CDR1 is LNHDA and CDR2 SQIVND (reference sequence). Some clones are missing from TCRdb's copy, which holds only in-frame ones; the method was immunoSEQ multiplex PCR. The sample has more than 110,000 clones, 80% to 95% seen once; the top ten hold around 3.8%. The receptor's source is an adult in good health. This chain links TRBV19 with TRBJ2-7; D gene uncertain. This specimen consisted of peripheral blood, obtained on day 0 of AZD1222 vaccination. The chain's CDR3 is CASSIQVGTYEQYF. CDR3 sequence (DNA): TGTGCCAGTAGTATTCAAGTGGGCACCTACGAGCAGTACTTC.